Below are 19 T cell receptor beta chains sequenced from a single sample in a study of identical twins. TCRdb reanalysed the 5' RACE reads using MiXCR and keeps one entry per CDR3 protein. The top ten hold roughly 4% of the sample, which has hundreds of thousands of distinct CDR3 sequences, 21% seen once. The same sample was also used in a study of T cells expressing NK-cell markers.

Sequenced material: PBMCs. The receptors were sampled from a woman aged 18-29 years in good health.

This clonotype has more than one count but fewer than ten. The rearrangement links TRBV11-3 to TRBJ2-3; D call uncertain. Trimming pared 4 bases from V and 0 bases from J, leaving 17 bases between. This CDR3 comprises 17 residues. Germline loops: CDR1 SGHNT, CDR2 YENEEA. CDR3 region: CASSSPSVYSSTDTQYF. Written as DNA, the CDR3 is TGTGCCAGCAGCTCGCCCTCCGTGTATTCTAGCACAGATACGCAGTATTTT.

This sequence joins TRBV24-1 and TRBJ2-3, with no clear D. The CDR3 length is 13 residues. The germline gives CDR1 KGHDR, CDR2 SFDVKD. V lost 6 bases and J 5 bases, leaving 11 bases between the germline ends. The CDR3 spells CATSSEKGDTQYF. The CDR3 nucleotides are TGTGCCACCAGTTCGGAAAAAGGAGATACGCAGTATTTT.

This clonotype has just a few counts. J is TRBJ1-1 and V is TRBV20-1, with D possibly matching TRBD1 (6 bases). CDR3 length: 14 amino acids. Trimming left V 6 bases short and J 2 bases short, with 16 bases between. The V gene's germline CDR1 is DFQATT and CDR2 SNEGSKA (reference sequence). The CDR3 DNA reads TGCAGTGCCTCCGAACAGGGACCTAACACTGAAGCTTTCTTT. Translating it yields CSASEQGPNTEAFF.

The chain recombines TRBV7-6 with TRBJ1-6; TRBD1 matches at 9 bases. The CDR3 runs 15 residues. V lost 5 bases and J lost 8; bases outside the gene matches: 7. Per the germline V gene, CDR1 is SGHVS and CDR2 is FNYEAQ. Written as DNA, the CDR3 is TGTGCCAGCAGCCTAACAGGGGGCGCGGATTCACCCCTCCACTTT. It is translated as CASSLTGGADSPLHF. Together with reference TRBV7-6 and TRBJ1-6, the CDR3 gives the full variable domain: GAGVSQSPRYKVTKRGQDVALRCDPISGHVSLYWYRQALGQGPEFLTYFNYEAQQDKSGLPNDRFSAERPEGSISTLTIQRTEQRDSAMYRCASSLTGGADSPLHFGNGTRLTVT.

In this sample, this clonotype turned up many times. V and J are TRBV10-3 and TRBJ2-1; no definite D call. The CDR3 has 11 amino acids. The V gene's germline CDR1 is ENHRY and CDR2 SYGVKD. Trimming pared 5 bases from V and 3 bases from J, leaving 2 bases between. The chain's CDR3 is CAISNYNEQFF. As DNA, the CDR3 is TGTGCCATCAGTAACTACAATGAGCAGTTCTTC.

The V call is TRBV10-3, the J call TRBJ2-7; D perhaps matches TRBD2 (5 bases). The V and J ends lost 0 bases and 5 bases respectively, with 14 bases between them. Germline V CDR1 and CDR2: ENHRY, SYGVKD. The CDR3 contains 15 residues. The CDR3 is CAISESGTEADEQYF. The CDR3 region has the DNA TGTGCCATCAGTGAGTCAGGAACGGAGGCGGACGAGCAGTACTTC.

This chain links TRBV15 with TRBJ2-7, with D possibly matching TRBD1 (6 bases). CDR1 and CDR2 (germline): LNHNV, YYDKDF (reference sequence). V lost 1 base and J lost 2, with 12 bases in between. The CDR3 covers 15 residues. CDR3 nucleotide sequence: TGTGCCACCAGCAGAGCGAGGGACACCGCCTACGAGCAGTACTTC. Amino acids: CATSRARDTAYEQYF.

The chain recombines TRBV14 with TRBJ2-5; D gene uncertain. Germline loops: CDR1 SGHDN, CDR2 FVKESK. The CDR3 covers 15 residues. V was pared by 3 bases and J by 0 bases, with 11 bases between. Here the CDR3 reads CASSQWMGYQETQYF. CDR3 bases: TGTGCCAGCAGCCAGTGGATGGGGTACCAAGAGACCCAGTACTTC.

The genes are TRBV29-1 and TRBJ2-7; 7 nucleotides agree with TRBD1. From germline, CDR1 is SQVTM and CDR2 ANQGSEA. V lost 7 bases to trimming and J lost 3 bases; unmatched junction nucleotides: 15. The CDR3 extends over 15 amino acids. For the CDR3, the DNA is TGCAGCGCAAGCCCTCACAGGGGATTCGGCTACGAGCAGTACTTC. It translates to CSASPHRGFGYEQYF.

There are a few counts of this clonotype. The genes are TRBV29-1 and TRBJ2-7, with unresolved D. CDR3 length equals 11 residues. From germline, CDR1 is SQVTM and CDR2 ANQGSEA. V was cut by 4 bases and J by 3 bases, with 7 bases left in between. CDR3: CSVASGYEQYF. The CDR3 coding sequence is TGCAGCGTTGCCTCGGGCTACGAGCAGTACTTC.

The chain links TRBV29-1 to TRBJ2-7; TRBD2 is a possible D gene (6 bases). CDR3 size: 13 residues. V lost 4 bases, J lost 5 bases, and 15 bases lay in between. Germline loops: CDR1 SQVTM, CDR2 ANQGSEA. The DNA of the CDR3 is TGCAGCGTTGGGAGGGCCGGTAGTAACGAGCAGTACTTC. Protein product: CSVGRAGSNEQYF.

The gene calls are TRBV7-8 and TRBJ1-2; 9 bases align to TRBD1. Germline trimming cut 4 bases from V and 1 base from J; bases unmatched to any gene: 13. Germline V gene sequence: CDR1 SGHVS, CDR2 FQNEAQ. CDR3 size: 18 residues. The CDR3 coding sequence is TGTGCCAGCAGCTCGAGTCCCGGGACAGGGATCCATAACTATGGCTACACCTTC. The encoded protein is CASSSSPGTGIHNYGYTF.

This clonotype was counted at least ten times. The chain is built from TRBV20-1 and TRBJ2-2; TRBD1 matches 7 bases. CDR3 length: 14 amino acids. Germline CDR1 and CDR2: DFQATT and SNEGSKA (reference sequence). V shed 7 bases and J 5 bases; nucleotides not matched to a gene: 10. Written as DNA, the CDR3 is TGCAGTGTCCGGAGGCAGGGGGATACCGGGGAGCTGTTTTTT. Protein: CSVRRQGDTGELFF.

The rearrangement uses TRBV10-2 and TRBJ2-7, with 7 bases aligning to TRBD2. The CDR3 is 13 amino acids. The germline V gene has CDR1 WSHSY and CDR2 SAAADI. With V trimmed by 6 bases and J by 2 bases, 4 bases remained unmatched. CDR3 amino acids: CASRKGLTYEQYF. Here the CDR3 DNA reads TGCGCCAGCAGAAAGGGACTAACCTACGAGCAGTACTTC.

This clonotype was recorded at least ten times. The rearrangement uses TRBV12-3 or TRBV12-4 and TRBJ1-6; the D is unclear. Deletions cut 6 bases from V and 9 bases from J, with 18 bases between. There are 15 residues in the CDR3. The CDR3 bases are TGTGCCAGCAGCTCCCGACCAGCATCGGGTTCACCCCTCCACTTT. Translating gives CASSSRPASGSPLHF.

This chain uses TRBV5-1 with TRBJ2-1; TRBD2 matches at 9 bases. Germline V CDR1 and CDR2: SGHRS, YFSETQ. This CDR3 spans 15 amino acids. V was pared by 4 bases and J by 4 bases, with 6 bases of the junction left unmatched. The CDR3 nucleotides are TGCGCCAGCAGCCCAGCGGGAGGACGGTACAATGAGCAGTTCTTC. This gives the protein CASSPAGGRYNEQFF.

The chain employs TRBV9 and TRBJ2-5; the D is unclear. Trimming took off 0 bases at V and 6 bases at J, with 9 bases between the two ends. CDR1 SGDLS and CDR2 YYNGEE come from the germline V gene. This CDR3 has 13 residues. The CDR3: CASSVEGGKTQYF. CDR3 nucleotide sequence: TGTGCCAGCAGCGTAGAGGGTGGGAAGACCCAGTACTTC. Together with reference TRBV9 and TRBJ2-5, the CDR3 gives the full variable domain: DSGVTQTPKHLITATGQRVTLRCSPRSGDLSVYWYQQSLDQGLQFLIQYYNGEERAKGNILERFSAQQFPDLHSELNLSSLELGDSALYFCASSVEGGKTQYFGPGTRLLVL.

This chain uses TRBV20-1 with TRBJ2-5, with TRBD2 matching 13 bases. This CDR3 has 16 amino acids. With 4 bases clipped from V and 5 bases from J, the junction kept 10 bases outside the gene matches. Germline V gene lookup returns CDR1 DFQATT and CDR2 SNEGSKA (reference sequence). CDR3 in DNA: TGCAGTGCTATCGGGACTAGCGGGACCCCTGGGGAGACCCAGTACTTC. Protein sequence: CSAIGTSGTPGETQYF.

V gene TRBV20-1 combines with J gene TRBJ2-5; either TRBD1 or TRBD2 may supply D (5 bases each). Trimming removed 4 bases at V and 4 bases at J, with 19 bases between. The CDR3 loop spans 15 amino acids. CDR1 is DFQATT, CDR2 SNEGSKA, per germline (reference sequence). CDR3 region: CSATIGAFMGETQYF. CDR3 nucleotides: TGCAGTGCTACAATCGGGGCATTCATGGGAGAGACCCAGTACTTC.